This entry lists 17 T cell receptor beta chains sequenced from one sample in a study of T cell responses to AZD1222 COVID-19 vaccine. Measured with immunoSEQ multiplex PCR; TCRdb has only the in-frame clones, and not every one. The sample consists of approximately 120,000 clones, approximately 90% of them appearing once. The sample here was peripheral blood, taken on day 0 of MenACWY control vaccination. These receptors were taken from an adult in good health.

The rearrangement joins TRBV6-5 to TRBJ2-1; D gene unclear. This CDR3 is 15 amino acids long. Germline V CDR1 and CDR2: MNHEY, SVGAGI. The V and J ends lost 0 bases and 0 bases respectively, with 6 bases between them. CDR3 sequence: CASSYSGTSYNEQFF. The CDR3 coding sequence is TGTGCCAGCAGTTACTCGGGCACCTCCTACAATGAGCAGTTCTTC.

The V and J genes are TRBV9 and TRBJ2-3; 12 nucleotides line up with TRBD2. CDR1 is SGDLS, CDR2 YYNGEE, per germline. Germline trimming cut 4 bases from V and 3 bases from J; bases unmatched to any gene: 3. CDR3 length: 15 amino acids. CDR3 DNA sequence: TGTGCCAGCAGCCCCGGGACTAGCGGGACAGATACGCAGTATTTT. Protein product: CASSPGTSGTDTQYF.

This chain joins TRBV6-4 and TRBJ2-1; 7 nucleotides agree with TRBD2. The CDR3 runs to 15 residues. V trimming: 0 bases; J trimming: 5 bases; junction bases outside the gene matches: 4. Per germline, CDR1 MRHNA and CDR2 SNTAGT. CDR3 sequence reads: CASSDSAGVHNEQFF. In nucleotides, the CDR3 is TGTGCCAGCAGTGACTCGGCGGGAGTCCACAATGAGCAGTTCTTC.

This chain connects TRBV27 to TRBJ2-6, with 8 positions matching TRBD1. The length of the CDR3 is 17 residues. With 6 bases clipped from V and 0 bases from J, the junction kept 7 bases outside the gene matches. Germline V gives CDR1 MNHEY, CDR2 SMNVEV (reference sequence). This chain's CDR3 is CASSRTGFPSGANVLTF. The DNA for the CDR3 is TGTGCCAGCAGCAGGACAGGGTTTCCCTCTGGGGCCAACGTCCTGACTTTC.

The CDR3 nucleotides read TGTGCCTGGAGTCGTGCACGCGAAGCTTTCTTT. Translated: CAWSRAREAFF. This chain uses TRBV30 with TRBJ1-1; D is ambiguous. In germline, CDR1 is GTSNPN, CDR2 SVGIG (reference sequence). CDR3 length: 11 amino acids. V dropped 2 bases and J dropped 8 bases, with 9 bases sitting between them. Full variable domain (rest looked up from reference TRBV30 and TRBJ1-1): SQTIHQWPATLVQPVGSPLSLECTVEGTSNPNLYWYRQAAGRGLQLLFYSVGIGQISSEVPQNLSASRPQDRQFILSSKKLLLSDSGFYLCAWSRAREAFFGQGTRLTVV.

The CDR3 here is CASSRDRASSYNEQFF. In DNA form, the CDR3 reads TGTGCCAGCAGCCGGGACAGGGCCAGCTCCTACAATGAGCAGTTCTTC. The chain is built from TRBV7-2 and TRBJ2-1, with TRBD1 identical over 9 bases. This CDR3 comprises 16 residues. The V and J ends lost 5 bases and 0 bases, in that order; junction bases with no gene match: 5. Germline V lookup: CDR1 SGHTA, CDR2 FQGNSA. The whole variable domain, filled in from reference TRBV7-2 and TRBJ2-1, reads GAGVSQSPSNKVTEKGKDVELRCDPISGHTALYWYRQSLGQGLEFLIYFQGNSAPDKSGLPSDRFSAERTGGSVSTLTIQRTQQEDSAVYLCASSRDRASSYNEQFFGPGTRLTVL.

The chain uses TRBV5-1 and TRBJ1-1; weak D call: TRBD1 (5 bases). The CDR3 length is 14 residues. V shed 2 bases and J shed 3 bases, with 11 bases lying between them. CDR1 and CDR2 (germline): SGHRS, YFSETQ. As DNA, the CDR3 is TGCGCCAGCAGCTTTCTGGGGGAATACACTGAAGCTTTCTTT. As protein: CASSFLGEYTEAFF.

CDR3 bases: TGTGCCTGGACGAAGGCTGGCGGGCCGGCGAACACCGGGGAGCTGTTTTTT. Its protein is CAWTKAGGPANTGELFF. This sequence joins TRBV30 and TRBJ2-2; weak D call: TRBD2 (5 bases). This CDR3 region has 17 residues. V was cut by 4 bases and J by 0 bases, with 18 bases left in between. CDR1 and CDR2 from the germline V gene are GTSNPN and SVGIG (reference sequence).

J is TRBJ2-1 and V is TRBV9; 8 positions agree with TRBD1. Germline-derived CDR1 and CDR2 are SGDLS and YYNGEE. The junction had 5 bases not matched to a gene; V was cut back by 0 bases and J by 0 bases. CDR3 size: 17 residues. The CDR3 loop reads CASSVVGQGNSYNEQFF. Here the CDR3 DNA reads TGTGCCAGCAGCGTAGTAGGACAGGGTAACTCCTACAATGAGCAGTTCTTC.

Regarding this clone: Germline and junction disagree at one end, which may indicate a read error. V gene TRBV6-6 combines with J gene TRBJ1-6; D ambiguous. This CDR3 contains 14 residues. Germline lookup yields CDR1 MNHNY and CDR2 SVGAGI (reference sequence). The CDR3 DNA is TGTGCCAGCATCCTGGTATGGGGTCATTCCCCCCTCCACTTT. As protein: CASILVWGHSPLHF.

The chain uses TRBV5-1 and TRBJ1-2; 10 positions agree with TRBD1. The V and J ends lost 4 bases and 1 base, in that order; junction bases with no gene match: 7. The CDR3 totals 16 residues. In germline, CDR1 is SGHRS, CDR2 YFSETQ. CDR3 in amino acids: CASSGTGATGNYGYTF. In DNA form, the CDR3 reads TGCGCCAGCAGCGGGACAGGGGCAACGGGTAACTATGGCTACACCTTC.

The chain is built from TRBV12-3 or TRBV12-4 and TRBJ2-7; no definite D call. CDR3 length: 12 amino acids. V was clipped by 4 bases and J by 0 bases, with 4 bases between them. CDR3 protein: CASSSDSYEQYF. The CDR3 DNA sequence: TGTGCCAGCAGTTCGGACTCCTACGAGCAGTACTTC.

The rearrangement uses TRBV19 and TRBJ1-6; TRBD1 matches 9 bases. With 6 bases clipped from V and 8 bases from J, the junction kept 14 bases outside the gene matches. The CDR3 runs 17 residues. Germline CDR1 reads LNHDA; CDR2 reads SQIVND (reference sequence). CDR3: CASSKFPTGGTDSPLHF. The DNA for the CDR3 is TGTGCCAGTAGCAAGTTCCCGACAGGGGGAACGGATTCACCCCTCCACTTT.

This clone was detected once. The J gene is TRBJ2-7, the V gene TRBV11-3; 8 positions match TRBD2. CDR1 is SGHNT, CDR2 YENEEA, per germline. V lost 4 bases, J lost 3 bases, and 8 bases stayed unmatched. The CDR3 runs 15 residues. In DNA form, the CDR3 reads TGTGCCAGCAGCTCCACGGGGGGGGCCCTCTACGAGCAGTACTTC. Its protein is CASSSTGGALYEQYF.

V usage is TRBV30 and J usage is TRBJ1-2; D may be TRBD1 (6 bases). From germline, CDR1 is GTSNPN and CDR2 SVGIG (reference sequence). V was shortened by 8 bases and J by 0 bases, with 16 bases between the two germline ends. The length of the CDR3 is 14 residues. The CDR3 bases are TGTGCCAGTACGCCGGGGGGCTCTAACTATGGCTACACCTTC. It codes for CASTPGGSNYGYTF.

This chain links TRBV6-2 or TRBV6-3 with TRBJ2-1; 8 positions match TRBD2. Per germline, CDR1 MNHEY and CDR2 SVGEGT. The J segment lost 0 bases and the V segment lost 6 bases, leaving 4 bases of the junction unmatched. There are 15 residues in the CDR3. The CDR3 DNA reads TGTGCCAGCAGCCAGCGGGAGAGCTCCTACAATGAGCAGTTCTTC. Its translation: CASSQRESSYNEQFF.

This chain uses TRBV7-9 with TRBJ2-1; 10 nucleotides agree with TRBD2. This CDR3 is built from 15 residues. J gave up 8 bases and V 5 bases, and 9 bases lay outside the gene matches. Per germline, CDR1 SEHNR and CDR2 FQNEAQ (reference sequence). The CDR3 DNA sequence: TGTGCCAGCAGCCCTCCGACTAGCGGGCTCCATGAGCAGTTCTTC. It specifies CASSPPTSGLHEQFF.